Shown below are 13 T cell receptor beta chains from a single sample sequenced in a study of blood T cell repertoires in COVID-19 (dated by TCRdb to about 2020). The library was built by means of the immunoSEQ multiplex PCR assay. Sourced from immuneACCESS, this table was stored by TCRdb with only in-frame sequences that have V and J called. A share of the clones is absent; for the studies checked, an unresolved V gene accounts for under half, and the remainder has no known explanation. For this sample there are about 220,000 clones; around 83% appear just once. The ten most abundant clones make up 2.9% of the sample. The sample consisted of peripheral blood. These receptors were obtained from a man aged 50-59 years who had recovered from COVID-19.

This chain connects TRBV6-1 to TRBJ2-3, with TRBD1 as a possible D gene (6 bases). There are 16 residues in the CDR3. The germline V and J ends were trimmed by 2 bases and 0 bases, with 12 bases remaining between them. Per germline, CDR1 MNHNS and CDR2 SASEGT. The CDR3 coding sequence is TGTGCCAGCAGTGAAAGGACAGCCTCTAGCACAGATACGCAGTATTTT. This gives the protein CASSERTASSTDTQYF.

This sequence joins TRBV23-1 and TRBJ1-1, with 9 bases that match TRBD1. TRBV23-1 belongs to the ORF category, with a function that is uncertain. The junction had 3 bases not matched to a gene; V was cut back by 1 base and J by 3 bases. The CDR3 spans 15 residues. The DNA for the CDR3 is TGCGCCAGCAGTCAATGGGACAGGGAGGACACTGAAGCTTTCTTT. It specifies CASSQWDREDTEAFF.

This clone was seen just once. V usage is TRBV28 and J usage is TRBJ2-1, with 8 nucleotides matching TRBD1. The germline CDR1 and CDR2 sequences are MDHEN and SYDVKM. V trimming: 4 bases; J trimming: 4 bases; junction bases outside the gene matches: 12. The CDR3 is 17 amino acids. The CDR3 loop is CASSSRLDRGAYNEQFF. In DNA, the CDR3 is TGTGCCAGCAGTTCCCGACTCGACAGGGGCGCTTACAATGAGCAGTTCTTC.

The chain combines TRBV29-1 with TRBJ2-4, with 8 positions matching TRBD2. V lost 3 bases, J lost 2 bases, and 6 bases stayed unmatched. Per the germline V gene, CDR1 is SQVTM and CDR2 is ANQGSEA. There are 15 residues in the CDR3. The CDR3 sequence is CSVEVAGSTKNIQYF. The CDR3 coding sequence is TGCAGCGTTGAGGTAGCGGGGAGTACCAAAAACATTCAGTACTTC.

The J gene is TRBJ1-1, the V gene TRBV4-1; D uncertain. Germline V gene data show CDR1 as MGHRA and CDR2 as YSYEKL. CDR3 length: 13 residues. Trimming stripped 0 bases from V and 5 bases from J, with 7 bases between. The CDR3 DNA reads TGCGCCAGCAGCCAAGATCGGAGTACTGAAGCTTTCTTT. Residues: CASSQDRSTEAFF.

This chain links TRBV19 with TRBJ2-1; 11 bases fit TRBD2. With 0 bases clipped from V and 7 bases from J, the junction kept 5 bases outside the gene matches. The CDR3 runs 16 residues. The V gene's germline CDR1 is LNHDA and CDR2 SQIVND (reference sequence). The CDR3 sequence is CASSIDILAGENEQFF. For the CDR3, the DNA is TGTGCCAGTAGTATAGATATACTAGCGGGAGAAAATGAGCAGTTCTTC.

DNA for the CDR3: TGTGCCAGCTCACCCGGACTAGCGGGATTCGGAGAGACCCAGTACTTC. Protein product: CASSPGLAGFGETQYF. This chain connects TRBV18 to TRBJ2-5; 12 positions match TRBD2. This CDR3 comprises 16 residues. In germline, CDR1 is KGHSH, CDR2 LQKENI. Trimming at V came to 3 bases and at J to 4 bases, leaving 6 bases not matched to a gene.

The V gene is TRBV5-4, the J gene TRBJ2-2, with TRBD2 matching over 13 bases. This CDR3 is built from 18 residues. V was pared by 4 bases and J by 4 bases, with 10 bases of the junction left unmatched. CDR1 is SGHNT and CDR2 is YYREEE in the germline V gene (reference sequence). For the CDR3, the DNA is TGTGCCAGCAGCCTATCACGAACTAGCGGGAGGGTCACCGGGGAGCTGTTTTTT. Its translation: CASSLSRTSGRVTGELFF.

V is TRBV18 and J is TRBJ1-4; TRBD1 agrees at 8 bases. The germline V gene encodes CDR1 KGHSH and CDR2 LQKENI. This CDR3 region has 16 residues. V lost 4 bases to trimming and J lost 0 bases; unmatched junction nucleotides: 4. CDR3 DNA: TGTGCCAGCTCACACGGACAGGGAGCAACTAATGAAAAACTGTTTTTT. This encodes CASSHGQGATNEKLFF. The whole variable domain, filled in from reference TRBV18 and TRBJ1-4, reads NAGVMQNPRHLVRRRGQEARLRCSPMKGHSHVYWYRQLPEEGLKFMVYLQKENIIDESGMPKERFSAEFPKEGPSILRIQQVVRGDSAAYFCASSHGQGATNEKLFFGSGTQLSVL.

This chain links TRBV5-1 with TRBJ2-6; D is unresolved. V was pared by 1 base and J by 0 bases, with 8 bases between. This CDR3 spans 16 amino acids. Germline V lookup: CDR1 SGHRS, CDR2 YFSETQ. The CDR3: CASSLSPSSGANVLTF. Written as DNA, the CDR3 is TGCGCCAGCAGCTTGTCCCCCAGCTCTGGGGCCAACGTCCTGACTTTC.

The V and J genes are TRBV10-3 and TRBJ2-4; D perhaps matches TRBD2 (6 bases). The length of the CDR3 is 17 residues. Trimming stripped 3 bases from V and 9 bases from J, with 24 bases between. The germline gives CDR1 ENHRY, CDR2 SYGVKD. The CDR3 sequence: CAISEIGQGADGGIQYF. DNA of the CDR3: TGTGCCATCAGTGAAATCGGGCAGGGAGCAGACGGGGGCATTCAGTACTTC.

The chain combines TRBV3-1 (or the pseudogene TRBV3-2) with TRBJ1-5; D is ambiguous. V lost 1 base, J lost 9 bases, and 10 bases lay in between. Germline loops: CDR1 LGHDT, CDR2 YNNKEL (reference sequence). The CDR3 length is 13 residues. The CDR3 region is CASSQAVGRPQHF. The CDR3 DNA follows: TGTGCCAGCAGCCAAGCGGTTGGTAGGCCCCAGCATTTT.

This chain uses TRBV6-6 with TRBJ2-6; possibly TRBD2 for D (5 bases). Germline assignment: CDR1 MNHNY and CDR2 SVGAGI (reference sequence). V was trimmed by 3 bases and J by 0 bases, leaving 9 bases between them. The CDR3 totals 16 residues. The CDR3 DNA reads TGTGCCAGCAGTTATTGGACTCCCTCTGGGGCCAACGTCCTGACTTTC. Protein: CASSYWTPSGANVLTF.